This T cell receptor (beta chain) comes out of a study of control samples from healthy donors and cancer patients. Generated by immunoSEQ multiplex PCR, the TCRdb table keeps only in-frame clones and is missing some. Seen here are roughly 23,000 clones, approximately 83% observed once, and the top ten hold around 29%. There are 16 residues in the CDR3. The V gene end was trimmed by 1 base and the J gene end by 0 bases; junction bases not matched to a gene: 4. Per germline, CDR1 SGHVS and CDR2 FNYEAQ. The TCR was taken from a man aged 60 to 69 with head and neck cancer. The source material was PBMCs. V and J are TRBV7-6 and TRBJ2-7; 9 nucleotides match TRBD2. CDR3 DNA sequence: TGTGCCAGCAGCTTAGGACTAGCGGAAAACTCCTACGAGCAGTACTTC. Protein product: CASSLGLAENSYEQYF.